This T cell receptor beta chain was recorded in a study of blood T cell repertoires in COVID-19. Study background: Sites across the United States, Italy and Spain contributed samples from acute and convalescent COVID-19.

V lost 4 bases, J lost 0 bases, and 15 bases lay in between. The CDR3 is 15 residues long. Germline V CDR1 and CDR2: GTSNPN, SVGIG (reference sequence). Original analysis: It was from reference gene primer amplification that nucleated cell counts were estimated. The protocol was immunoSEQ multiplex PCR, while the TCRdb copy is restricted to in-frame clones and leaves out a portion. V, J and clone size derive from that table, while D and trimming were established from the DNA sequence. The sample lists about 80,000 clones, 70% to 90% occurring once. Sequencing was carried out using peripheral blood. This chain uses TRBV30 with TRBJ1-2; D is perhaps TRBD1 (5 bases). The source of this sequence is a woman older than 75 with active or convalescent COVID-19. The DNA for the CDR3 is TGTGCCTGGACCCAGGAGACAGCCTCTAACTATGGCTACACCTTC. It yields the protein CAWTQETASNYGYTF.